The sequence of this T cell receptor (beta chain) was determined in a study of T-cell reconstitution after alpha-beta-depleted transplantation in children. Study conclusions and caveats: The authors attributed T-cell counts and diversity one year after transplant mostly to newly produced T cells. Several hundred expanded graft clones reportedly were the source of alpha-beta T cells about two months after transplant.

V shed 5 bases and J 0 bases; nucleotides not matched to a gene: 7. CDR3 length: 16 residues. Per the germline V gene, CDR1 is SEHNR and CDR2 is FQNEAQ (reference sequence). Unique molecular identifiers were incorporated when the TCRbeta library was constructed. TCRdb ran MiXCR on the PCR reads and lists one entry per CDR3 protein. The sample lists about 980,000 distinct CDR3 sequences, around 30% seen once, with 28% in the top ten. This clonotype was found once. The antigen is not known. The material sequenced was PBMCs, mostly from graft donor cells, taken 360 days after TCRalphabeta/CD19-depleted stem cell transplant. The rearrangement links TRBV7-9 to TRBJ2-1, with 7 bases aligning to TRBD1. This TCR came from a boy less than two years old who had a stem cell transplant for SCID, so the T cells may come from the graft donor. As DNA, the CDR3 is TGTGCCAGCAGCCTACTCACAGGGGTCTCCTACAATGAGCAGTTCTTC. Protein product: CASSLLTGVSYNEQFF. The full variable domain, rest sourced from reference TRBV7-9 and TRBJ2-1, is DTGVSQNPRHKITKRGQNVTFRCDPISEHNRLYWYRQTLGQGPEFLTYFQNEAQLEKSRLLSDRFSAERPKGSFSTLEIQRTEQGDSAMYLCASSLLTGVSYNEQFFGPGTRLTVL.